Listed below are T cell receptor beta chains from one sample, sequenced in a study of blood T cell repertoires in COVID-19. Sequencing was performed with immunoSEQ multiplex PCR; in TCRdb, only in-frame clones are kept and a portion is missing. This repertoire shows 250,000 to 300,000 clones, about 90% found once; its top ten account for approximately 10%. Sequencing input: peripheral blood. The receptors stem from a woman between 25 and 40 years old with COVID-19, enrolled during active disease. CDR3s include the opening cysteine and the closing phenylalanine or tryptophan. A D gene is named only where the DNA matches it firmly. Some rows have no size entry. The others give once, few or many, or a class for an expanded clone.

TRBV10-3	TRBJ2-7	TRBD1	-	CAISPTGGYEQYF	TGTGCCATCAGCCCGACAGGGGGCTACGAGCAGTACTTC
TRBV6-5	TRBJ2-1	TRBD2	-	CASKWTSGSYNEQFF	TGTGCCAGCAAATGGACTAGCGGATCCTACAATGAGCAGTTCTTC
TRBV30	TRBJ1-3	-	-	CAWISGGNTIYF	TGTGCCTGGATTTCAGGAGGAAACACCATATATTTT
TRBV30	TRBJ2-2	TRBD2	-	CAWSGDGRGPGELFF	TGTGCCTGGAGTGGGGACGGGAGGGGACCCGGGGAGCTGTTTTTT
TRBV30	TRBJ2-7	-	-	CAWSELVSGEQYF	TGTGCCTGGAGTGAACTAGTATCCGGCGAGCAGTACTTC
TRBV7-2	TRBJ2-7	TRBD1	-	CASSSGQGFDEQYF	TGTGCCAGCAGCTCCGGACAGGGGTTCGACGAGCAGTACTTC
TRBV29-1	TRBJ1-1	-	-	CSVEQSNTEAFF	TGCAGCGTTGAACAGTCGAACACTGAAGCTTTCTTT
TRBV5-1	TRBJ2-5	TRBD2	-	CASSTGTTNQQETQYF	TGCGCCAGCAGCACCGGGACTACCAACCAACAAGAGACCCAGTACTTC
TRBV11-1	TRBJ2-1	-	-	CASSRDTNEQFF	TGTGCCAGCAGCCGGGACACAAATGAGCAGTTCTTC
TRBV2	TRBJ1-5	-	-	CASSGGGGNQPQHF	TGTGCCAGCAGTGGGGGAGGGGGCAATCAGCCCCAGCATTTT
TRBV2	TRBJ2-7	-	-	CASSEAGSASYEQYF	TGTGCCAGCAGTGAAGCGGGGAGTGCTTCCTACGAGCAGTACTTC
TRBV28	TRBJ1-6	-	-	CASSLPQGLGSYNSPLHF	TGTGCCAGCAGTTTGCCTCAGGGGTTGGGCTCCTATAATTCACCCCTCCACTTT
TRBV4-3	TRBJ2-5	TRBD2	-	CASSQLAGQETQYF	TGCGCCAGCAGCCAACTAGCGGGCCAAGAGACCCAGTACTTC
TRBV5-5	TRBJ2-3	-	-	CASSFMARASTDTQYF	TGTGCCAGCAGCTTCATGGCCAGGGCTAGCACAGATACGCAGTATTTT
TRBV7-2	TRBJ1-6	-	-	CASSPRPGGTHSPLHF	TGTGCCAGCAGCCCCAGGCCCGGGGGAACTCATTCACCCCTCCACTTT
TRBV28	TRBJ1-6	TRBD1	-	CASTLTGGNSPLHF	TGTGCCAGCACTCTGACAGGGGGCAATTCACCCCTCCACTTT
TRBV7-9	TRBJ2-3	-	-	CASSWDISTDTQYF	TGTGCCAGCAGCTGGGACATTAGCACAGATACGCAGTATTTT
TRBV24-1	TRBJ1-2	TRBD1	-	CATSDAKTGGYGGYTF	TGTGCCACCAGTGACGCCAAGACAGGGGGATATGGTGGCTACACCTTC
TRBV28	TRBJ1-6	-	-	CASGPAGVSPLHF	TGTGCCAGCGGGCCGGCAGGGGTCTCACCCCTCCACTTT
TRBV29-1	TRBJ1-3	-	once	CSVDTGNTIYF	TGCAGCGTTGATACTGGAAACACCATATATTTT
TRBV5-4	TRBJ1-2	TRBD1	-	CASSLGPSGQGNYGYTF	TGTGCCAGCAGCTTGGGACCTAGTGGACAGGGTAACTATGGCTACACCTTC
TRBV19	TRBJ2-4	-	-	CASSLAPKNIQYF	TGTGCCAGTAGTTTGGCCCCGAAAAACATTCAGTACTTC
TRBV10-3	TRBJ2-7	TRBD2	-	CAISELGGESYEQYF	TGTGCCATCAGTGAGTTGGGAGGGGAGTCCTACGAGCAGTACTTC
TRBV2	TRBJ2-5	TRBD1	-	CASSQSLQGALKTQYF	TGTGCCAGCAGTCAATCATTACAGGGGGCGCTGAAGACCCAGTACTTC
TRBV28	TRBJ1-4	-	-	CASSPLTGVNEKLFF	TGTGCCAGCAGTCCCCTGACAGGCGTTAATGAAAAACTGTTTTTT
TRBV19	TRBJ2-2	-	-	CASSALVSANTGELFF	TGTGCCAGTAGTGCGCTGGTTAGCGCGAACACCGGGGAGCTGTTTTTT
TRBV12-3/TRBV12-4	TRBJ1-1	-	-	CASTLAATGEAFF	TGTGCCAGCACCCTGGCGGCGACAGGTGAAGCTTTCTTT
TRBV19	TRBJ2-5	-	once	CASSKVLRRYQETQYF	TGTGCCAGTAGTAAAGTTTTACGGAGATACCAAGAGACCCAGTACTTC
TRBV29-1	TRBJ2-1	-	-	CSVVPGNNEQFF	TGCAGCGTTGTACCGGGGAACAATGAGCAGTTCTTC
TRBV5-1	TRBJ2-7	-	-	CASSLGFGSSYEQYF	TGCGCCAGCAGCTTGGGATTCGGGAGCTCCTACGAGCAGTACTTC
TRBV6-5	TRBJ1-4	-	once	CASSYSEVSRGEKLFF	TGTGCCAGCAGTTACTCCGAGGTGTCCAGAGGGGAAAAACTGTTTTTT
TRBV19	TRBJ2-7	-	-	CASSTRGAGPAYEQYF	TGTGCCAGTAGTACAAGAGGGGCGGGACCGGCCTACGAGCAGTACTTC
TRBV11-1	TRBJ2-2	-	-	CASSLAGQNTGELFF	TGTGCCAGCAGCTTAGCAGGACAGAACACCGGGGAGCTGTTTTTT
TRBV2	TRBJ2-7	TRBD2	-	CASSRGRGEQYF	TGTGCCAGCAGCCGCGGGAGGGGGGAGCAGTACTTC
TRBV27	TRBJ2-7	TRBD1	-	CASSVGQSSHEQYF	TGTGCCAGCAGTGTGGGACAGTCTTCCCACGAGCAGTACTTC
TRBV3-1/TRBV3-2	TRBJ2-1	-	-	CASSQAEPSHNEQFF	TGTGCCAGCAGCCAGGCGGAGCCTTCTCACAATGAGCAGTTCTTC
TRBV19	TRBJ1-1	-	-	CASGRAGTEAFF	TGTGCCAGTGGCAGGGCTGGCACTGAAGCTTTCTTT
TRBV6-5	TRBJ2-1	TRBD2	-	CASKGLAGAQGEQFF	TGTGCCAGCAAAGGGCTAGCGGGAGCCCAGGGTGAGCAGTTCTTC
TRBV12-2	TRBJ1-3	-	-	CASRSRDREGNTIYF	TGTGCAAGTCGCTCCCGGGACAGGGAGGGAAACACCATATATTTT
TRBV3-1/TRBV3-2	TRBJ2-1	-	-	CASSQGFDYSYNEQFF	TGTGCCAGCAGCCAGGGGTTCGACTACTCCTACAATGAGCAGTTCTTC
TRBV19	TRBJ2-5	-	-	CASSSLGTRQETQYF	TGTGCCAGTAGTAGTCTTGGGACTCGTCAAGAGACCCAGTACTTC
TRBV2	TRBJ2-4	TRBD2	-	CASRLAVKNIQYF	TGTGCCAGCCGACTAGCGGTGAAAAACATTCAGTACTTC
TRBV7-7	TRBJ2-3	TRBD2	-	CASSLASGRGTDTQYF	TGTGCTAGCAGCTTGGCTAGCGGGAGAGGGACAGATACGCAGTATTTT
TRBV5-4	TRBJ2-1	-	few	CASSSRQTYNEQFF	TGTGCCAGCAGCTCCCGACAGACTTACAATGAGCAGTTCTTC
TRBV5-5	TRBJ1-1	-	few	CASSRVGREDTEAFF	TGTGCCAGCAGCCGGGTGGGCAGGGAGGACACTGAAGCTTTCTTT
TRBV24-1	TRBJ2-6	-	once	CATSTPFSGANVLTF	TGTGCCACCAGTACTCCCTTTTCTGGGGCCAACGTCCTGACTTTC
TRBV7-8	TRBJ1-5	-	-	CASSLGGSGQPQHF	TGTGCCAGCAGCTTAGGAGGCTCGGGGCAGCCCCAGCATTTT
TRBV6-5	TRBJ1-6	-	-	CASSRGLGSPLHF	TGTGCCAGCAGCCGAGGACTGGGTTCACCCCTCCACTTT
TRBV7-8	TRBJ2-1	-	-	CASSSRDSHREQFF	TGTGCCAGCAGCTCCCGGGACTCCCATCGTGAGCAGTTCTTC
TRBV2	TRBJ1-5	-	-	CASSESGGGRWQPQHF	TGTGCCAGCAGTGAATCCGGGGGGGGCCGTTGGCAGCCCCAGCATTTT